Detailed here is one T cell receptor (beta chain). Its antigen is not known. This entry belongs to a study of T cell responses to AZD1222 COVID-19 vaccine. Between the trimmed V and J ends, which lost 2 bases and 0 bases, there was a span of 11 bases. Per germline, CDR1 ENHRY and CDR2 SYGVKD. The CDR3 runs to 16 residues. Study-wide points: It was only after the peak T cell response that any repertoires were sampled. The span of vaccine-associated CD4 TCRs extended across spike, with dominance at 160-218 and 743-854. The donor group comprised mostly white British people and more females; the analysis possibly underestimated clonal diversity.

Here immunoSEQ multiplex PCR was the method, and the copy in TCRdb shows in-frame clones only, minus some. The sample shows approximately 46,000 clones, about 87% of them seen only once. J is TRBJ1-5 and V is TRBV10-3; D unclear. The material sequenced was peripheral blood, taken 28 days after the second AZD1222 dose. The sequence came from an adult who received the AZD1222 COVID-19 vaccine. This chain's CDR3 is CAISEGGPYSNQPQHF. The CDR3 nucleotides are TGTGCCATCAGTGAGGGAGGTCCTTATAGCAATCAGCCCCAGCATTTT.